The rows below give T cell receptor beta chains drawn from one sample of a study of breast tumors, draining lymph nodes, adjacent tissues. TCRdb used MiXCR to reprocess the multiplex PCR reads, holding one entry per CDR3 protein. This table holds 50,000 to 85,000 distinct CDR3 sequences, 43% found once. Sequenced: breast tumor tissue. These receptors were taken from a female donor with breast cancer. Some clones in this sample may be carry-over from other donors' samples. Each CDR3 is given with its conserved first and last residue. A row's size may be missing; if present it is once, few, many or a size class.

clone size	V gene	CDR3 protein
few	TRBV24-1	CATSRTGGETQYF
many	TRBV9	CASSVDPEGNEQFF
many	TRBV6-5	CASTRGHSYNEQFF
-	TRBV7-9	CASRRGATQETQYF
many	TRBV9	CASSPTGTGGLIEQFF
-	TRBV20-1	CSARDPGTGNNQPQHF
many	TRBV12-3/TRBV12-4	CASSSLGAGFNYGYTF
-	TRBV29-1	CSGLEGWRDEQFF
-	TRBV10-1	CASSEAWRGNTGELFF
-	TRBV29-1	CSATGTELYEQYFGPGTTTYEQYF
many	TRBV20-1	CSASRTDTQYF